This paragraph covers one TCR beta chain sequence. Its antigen is unknown. Looked up from germline, CDR1 is SEHNR and CDR2 is FQNEAQ (reference sequence). V was shortened by 3 bases and J by 4 bases, with 13 bases between the two germline ends. This CDR3 has 14 amino acids. Blood CD8+ and CD4+ T cells underwent high-throughput TCR beta sequencing. In contrast to the negatively isolated CD8+ and CD4+ T cells, TEMRA cells were FACS-enriched. The record originates from a study of CD8 T cells in Susac syndrome. Reverse transcription of about 0.45 to 1 ug RNA was performed with random hexamers. A multiplex approach, immunoSEQ multiplex PCR, amplified TCR beta CDR3 across 54 Vbeta and 13 Jbeta. TCRdb processed the immunoSEQ multiplex PCR reads anew with MiXCR; each CDR3 protein has one entry. The sample records 200,000 to 250,000 distinct CDR3 sequences, about 93% being singletons. Broader study findings: The study recognized that the number of individuals in its TCR sequencing and HLA analysis was relatively small.

Sample: CD8+ T cells from PBMCs. The sequence was collected from a human donor with multiple sclerosis. The chain combines TRBV7-9 with TRBJ2-7, with TRBD2 as a possible D gene (6 bases). CDR3 sequence: CASSFMGEEYEQYF. CDR3 nucleotide sequence: TGTGCCAGCAGCTTTATGGGGGAGGAGTACGAGCAGTACTTC.